Reported below is one T cell receptor (beta chain). Its antigen is currently unknown. This sample is part of a study of blood T cells in healthy people across ages. Overall study results and limits: CMV status of donors was not determined, possibly confounding expanded clonotype changes.

For the second PCR, which ran for about 7 to 11 cycles, a sample-barcoded 5' primer and a J-beta primer mix were used. TCRdb used MiXCR to reprocess the 5' RACE reads, holding one entry per CDR3 protein. The table includes about 1,600,000 distinct CDR3 sequences, roughly 45% detected once. This CDR3 has 14 residues. Germline V lookup: CDR1 SQVTM, CDR2 ANQGSEA. Trimming removed 4 bases at V and 7 bases at J, with 16 bases between. The source material was blood. The rearrangement links TRBV29-1 to TRBJ1-4; the D is unclear. The receptor was derived from a woman aged 18-30 years in good health. Here the CDR3 reads CSVARYEGGEKLFF. The CDR3 nucleotides are TGCAGCGTTGCCCGGTATGAGGGAGGTGAAAAACTGTTTTTT.